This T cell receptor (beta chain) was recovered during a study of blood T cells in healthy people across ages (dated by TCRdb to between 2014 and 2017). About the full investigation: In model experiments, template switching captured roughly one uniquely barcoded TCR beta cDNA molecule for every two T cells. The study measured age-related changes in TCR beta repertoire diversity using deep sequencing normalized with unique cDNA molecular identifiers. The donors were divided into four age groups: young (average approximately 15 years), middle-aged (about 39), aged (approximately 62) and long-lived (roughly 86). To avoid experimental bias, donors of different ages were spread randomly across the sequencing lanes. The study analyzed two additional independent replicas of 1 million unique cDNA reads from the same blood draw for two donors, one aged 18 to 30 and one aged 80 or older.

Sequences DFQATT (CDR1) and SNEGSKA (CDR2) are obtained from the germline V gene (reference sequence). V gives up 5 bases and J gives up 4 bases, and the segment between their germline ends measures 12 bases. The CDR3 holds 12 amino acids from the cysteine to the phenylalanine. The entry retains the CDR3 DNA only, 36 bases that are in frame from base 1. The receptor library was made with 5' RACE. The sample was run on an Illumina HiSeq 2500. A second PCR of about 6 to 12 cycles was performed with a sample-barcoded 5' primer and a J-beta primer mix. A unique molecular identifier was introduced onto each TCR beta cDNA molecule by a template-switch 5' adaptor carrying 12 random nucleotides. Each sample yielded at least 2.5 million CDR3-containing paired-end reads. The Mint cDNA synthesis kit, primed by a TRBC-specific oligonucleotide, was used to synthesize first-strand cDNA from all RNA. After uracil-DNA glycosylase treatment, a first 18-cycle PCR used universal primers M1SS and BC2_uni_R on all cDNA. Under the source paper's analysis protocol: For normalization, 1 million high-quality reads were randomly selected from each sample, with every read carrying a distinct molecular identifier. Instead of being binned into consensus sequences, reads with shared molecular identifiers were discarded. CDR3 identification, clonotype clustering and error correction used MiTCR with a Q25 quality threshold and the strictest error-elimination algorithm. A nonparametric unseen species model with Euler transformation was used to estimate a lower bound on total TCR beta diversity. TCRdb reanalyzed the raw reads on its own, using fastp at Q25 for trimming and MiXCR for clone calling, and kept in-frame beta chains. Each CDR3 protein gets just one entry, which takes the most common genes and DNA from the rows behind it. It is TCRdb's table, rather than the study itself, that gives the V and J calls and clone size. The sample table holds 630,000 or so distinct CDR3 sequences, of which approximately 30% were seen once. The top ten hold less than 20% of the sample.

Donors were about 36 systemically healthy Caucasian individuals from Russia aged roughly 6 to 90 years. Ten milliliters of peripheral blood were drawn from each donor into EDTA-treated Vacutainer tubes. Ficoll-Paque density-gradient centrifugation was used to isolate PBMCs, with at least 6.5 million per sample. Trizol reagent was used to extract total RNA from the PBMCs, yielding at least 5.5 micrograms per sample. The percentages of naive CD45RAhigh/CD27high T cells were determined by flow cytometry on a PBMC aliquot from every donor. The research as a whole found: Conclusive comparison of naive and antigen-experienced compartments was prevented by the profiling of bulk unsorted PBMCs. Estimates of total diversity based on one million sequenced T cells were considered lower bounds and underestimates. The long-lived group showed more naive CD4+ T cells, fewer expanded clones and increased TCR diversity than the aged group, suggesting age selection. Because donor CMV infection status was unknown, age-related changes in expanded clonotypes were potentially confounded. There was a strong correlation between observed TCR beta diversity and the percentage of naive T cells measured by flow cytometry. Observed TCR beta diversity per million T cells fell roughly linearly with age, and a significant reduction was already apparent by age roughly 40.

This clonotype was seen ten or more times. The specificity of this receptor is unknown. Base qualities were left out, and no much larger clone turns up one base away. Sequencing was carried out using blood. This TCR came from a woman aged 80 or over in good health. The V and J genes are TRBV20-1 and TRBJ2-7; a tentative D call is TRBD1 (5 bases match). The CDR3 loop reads CSAFLTEYEQYF. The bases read TGCAGTGCTTTCCTGACAGAATACGAGCAGTACTTC.